These 32 T cell receptor beta chains were sequenced from one sample in a study of T cells in Graves' hyperthyroidism and ophthalmopathy. TCR beta CDR3 regions were amplified from RNA transcripts. Initially, a first-round RT-PCR of the TCR CDR3 employed the HTBI primer set. Each CDR3 protein gets one entry after TCRdb re-called the multiplex PCR reads with MiXCR. This sample has approximately 870,000 distinct CDR3 sequences, with 38% found just once. The sample taken for sequencing was blood. The receptors come from a man aged 18-30 years with Graves' hyperthyroidism.

On this clonotype itself: A read error is possible here, since a much larger clone lies one base away. The chain combines TRBV9 with TRBJ1-2; unclear D gene. V lost 2 bases and J 2 bases, leaving 13 bases between the germline ends. In germline, CDR1 is SGDLS, CDR2 YYNGEE. This CDR3 has 15 amino acids. Here the CDR3 DNA reads TGTGCCAGCAGCGTGAGGCCGTCTCAGAACTATGGCTACACCTTC. Encoded protein: CASSVRPSQNYGYTF. Filled out from reference TRBV9 and TRBJ1-2, the complete variable domain reads DSGVTQTPKHLITATGQRVTLRCSPRSGDLSVYWYQQSLDQGLQFLIQYYNGEERAKGNILERFSAQQFPDLHSELNLSSLELGDSALYFCASSVRPSQNYGYTFGSGTRLTVV.

This clonotype has more than one count but fewer than ten. The V call is TRBV19, the J call TRBJ1-1; the D gene is possibly TRBD1 (5 bases). V shed 6 bases and J shed 0 bases, with 26 bases lying between them. This CDR3 has 19 residues. Per germline, CDR1 LNHDA and CDR2 SQIVND (reference sequence). CDR3 loop: CASSSPRVGRGIMNTEAFF. In DNA form, the CDR3 reads TGTGCCAGTAGCAGCCCGCGCGTGGGACGGGGGATCATGAACACTGAAGCTTTCTTT. Using reference TRBV19 and TRBJ1-1 for the parts outside the CDR3, the full variable domain is DGGITQSPKYLFRKEGQNVTLSCEQNLNHDAMYWYRQDPGQGLRLIYYSQIVNDFQKGDIAEGYSVSREKKESFPLTVTSAQKNPTAFYLCASSSPRVGRGIMNTEAFFGQGTRLTVV.

This chain joins TRBV29-1 and TRBJ2-5; 11 bases are a match to TRBD2. This CDR3 contains 14 residues. With 3 bases clipped from V and 2 bases from J, the junction kept 2 bases outside the gene matches. Per the germline V gene, CDR1 is SQVTM and CDR2 is ANQGSEA. The CDR3 bases are TGCAGCGTTGACGGGACTAGCGGACAAGAGACCCAGTACTTC. Protein product: CSVDGTSGQETQYF.

Only one count was recorded for this clonotype. The V call is TRBV29-1, the J call TRBJ1-1; 7 positions match TRBD1. This CDR3 region has 13 residues. Germline CDR1 is SQVTM and CDR2 is ANQGSEA. V was clipped by 8 bases and J by 4 bases; unmatched bases: 10. CDR3 in amino acids: CSFAFEGATEAFF. DNA for the CDR3: TGCAGCTTCGCCTTCGAGGGGGCCACTGAAGCTTTCTTT.

The count of this clonotype is one. The rearrangement links TRBV10-3 to TRBJ2-5; D is possibly TRBD2 (7 bases). The CDR3 is 13 amino acids. Trimming stripped 10 bases from V and 5 bases from J, with 17 bases between. Germline values: CDR1 ENHRY, CDR2 SYGVKD. CDR3 protein: CASMKRGGETQYF. DNA of the CDR3: TGTGCCAGCATGAAGAGGGGGGGGGAGACCCAGTACTTC.

This chain uses TRBV19 with TRBJ2-5; 8 nucleotides match TRBD2. The trim removed 9 bases at V and 1 base at J, leaving 7 bases unmatched. The CDR3 runs 14 residues. Germline CDR1 and CDR2: LNHDA and SQIVND (reference sequence). CDR3 protein: CASLGGGGQETQYF. The CDR3 coding sequence is TGTGCCAGCCTCGGGGGGGGCGGCCAAGAGACCCAGTACTTC.

Concerning this clonotype itself: Mismatch with germline at one junction end may stem from a read error. The genes are TRBV10-3 and TRBJ1-3, with a possible D match to TRBD1 (5 bases). Germline V gene sequence: CDR1 ENHRY, CDR2 SYGVKD. The CDR3 covers 15 residues. The DNA of the CDR3 is TGTGCCAGCAGTTCCCCGAAAGGGGCGAGGAACACCATATATTTT. It codes for CASSSPKGARNTIYF.

V is TRBV7-8 and J is TRBJ1-3, with a tentative D call TRBD1 (6 bases). Trimming left V 5 bases short and J 4 bases short, with 12 bases between. Germline V gene lookup returns CDR1 SGHVS and CDR2 FQNEAQ. The CDR3 extends over 14 amino acids. CDR3 amino acids: CASSHPGDGNTIYF. Here the CDR3 DNA reads TGTGCCAGCAGCCATCCAGGGGACGGAAACACCATATATTTT. Filled out from reference TRBV7-8 and TRBJ1-3, the complete variable domain reads GAGVSQSPRYKVAKRGQDVALRCDPISGHVSLFWYQQALGQGPEFLTYFQNEAQLDKSGLPSDRFFAERPEGSVSTLKIQRTQQEDSAVYLCASSHPGDGNTIYFGEGSWLTVV.

The V and J genes are TRBV15 and TRBJ1-5, with 9 nucleotides matching TRBD1. CDR3 length equals 16 residues. J gave up 0 bases and V 10 bases, and 10 bases lay outside the gene matches. CDR1 is LNHNV, CDR2 YYDKDF, per germline (reference sequence). CDR3 loop: CASSRDRVFSNQPQHF. In nucleotides, the CDR3 is TGTGCCAGCTCAAGGGACAGGGTCTTTAGCAATCAGCCCCAGCATTTT.

This clonotype came up a few times. This rearrangement joins TRBV5-5 to TRBJ1-1, with a weak D call TRBD1 (6 bases). Trimming stripped 5 bases from V and 8 bases from J, with 13 bases between. The germline V gene has CDR1 SGHKS and CDR2 YYEKEE (reference sequence). The CDR3 length is 12 residues. The CDR3 sequence is CASRHQDSEAFF. CDR3 bases: TGTGCCAGCAGACATCAGGACAGCGAAGCTTTCTTT.

With respect to this clonotype: Germline and junction disagree at one end, which may indicate a read error. The chain joins TRBV12-3 or TRBV12-4 to TRBJ2-7; D remains unclear. The CDR3 contains 12 residues. The CDR3, as DNA: TGTGCCAGCAGTTACGAGAACTACGAGCCGTACTTC. Its translation is CASSYENYEPYF.

This clonotype was seen a handful of times. CDR3 protein: CASSSPGSYYEQYF. The DNA for the CDR3 is TGTGCCAGCAGCTCCCCGGGATCGTACTACGAGCAGTACTTC. The chain carries TRBV11-3 and TRBJ2-5; weak D call: TRBD2 (5 bases). The end of the DNA aligns better with TRBJ2-7, so the J call may be wrong. CDR3 length: 14 residues. The germline CDR1 and CDR2 sequences are SGHNT and YENEEA.

This clonotype was seen more than once but under ten times. V gene TRBV14 combines with J gene TRBJ2-7; TRBD1 agrees at 7 bases. This CDR3 spans 12 amino acids. V gave up 3 bases and J gave up 6 bases; unmatched junction bases: 2. The germline gives CDR1 SGHDN, CDR2 FVKESK. The CDR3 DNA reads as TGTGCCAGCAGCCAGACAGGGAGCGAGCAGTACTTC. It specifies CASSQTGSEQYF. The whole variable domain, remainder taken from reference TRBV14 and TRBJ2-7, is EAGVTQFPSHSVIEKGQTVTLRCDPISGHDNLYWYRRVMGKEIKFLLHFVKESKQDESGMPNNRFLAERTGGTYSTLKVQPAELEDSGVYFCASSQTGSEQYFGPGTRLTVT.

In this sample, this clonotype turned up a few times. The V and J genes are TRBV6-5 and TRBJ2-5; 9 bases agree with TRBD1. Germline-derived CDR1 and CDR2 are MNHEY and SVGAGI. V lost 5 bases to trimming and J lost 5 bases; unmatched junction nucleotides: 3. The CDR3 is 13 residues long. The CDR3 DNA sequence: TGTGCCAGCAGTACCGGACAGGGGGAGACCCAGTACTTC. It translates to CASSTGQGETQYF.

The chain links TRBV9 to TRBJ1-2; the D is unclear. CDR3 length: 19 amino acids. CDR1 is SGDLS, CDR2 YYNGEE, per germline. V lost 3 bases to trimming and J lost 1 base, with 25 bases between them. CDR3 coding DNA: TGTGCCAGCAGCGAGGACGCGGGAGACGGACCCAATTTTAACTATGGCTACACCTTC. Protein product: CASSEDAGDGPNFNYGYTF.

This clonotype was picked up a small number of times. Germline and junction disagree at one end, which may indicate a read error. The chain employs TRBV7-9 and TRBJ1-1, with no clear D. The germline V gene encodes CDR1 SEHNR and CDR2 FQNEAQ (reference sequence). The CDR3 covers 14 residues. Here the CDR3 reads CASSSEGDATEAFF. Here the CDR3 DNA reads TGCGCCAGCAGCTCAGAGGGTGATGCCACTGAAGCTTTCTTT.

The V call is TRBV4-1, the J call TRBJ2-5; 8 bases match TRBD2. CDR1 MGHRA and CDR2 YSYEKL come from the germline V gene. The V gene end was trimmed by 3 bases and the J gene end by 5 bases; junction bases not matched to a gene: 8. The CDR3 sequence is 15 residues long. CDR3 amino acids: CASSQGLVPRETQYF. The DNA for the CDR3 is TGCGCCAGCAGCCAGGGACTAGTCCCCCGGGAGACCCAGTACTTC.

The sample holds many counts of this clonotype. The chain has TRBV2 and TRBJ1-1; a possible D gene is TRBD1 (5 bases). The V gene lost 7 bases and the J gene lost 12 bases, with 15 bases spanning the gap. The CDR3 extends over 11 amino acids. Germline loops: CDR1 SNHLY, CDR2 FYNNEI. The CDR3 coding sequence is TGTGCCAGCATAGATGGGGGGTTTTCTTTCTTT. Translated: CASIDGGFSFF. Full variable domain (rest looked up from reference TRBV2 and TRBJ1-1): EPEVTQTPSHQVTQMGQEVILRCVPISNHLYFYWYRQILGQKVEFLVSFYNNEISEKSEIFDDQFSVERPDGSNFTLKIRSTKLEDSAMYFCASIDGGFSFFGQGTRLTVV.

This sequence joins TRBV25-1 and TRBJ1-3; D unclear. Trimming stripped 8 bases from V and 0 bases from J, with 17 bases between. The CDR3 length is 16 residues. CDR1 and CDR2 (germline): MGHDK, SYGVNS. CDR3 sequence reads: CASSQGRGYSGNTIYF. The DNA of the CDR3 is TGTGCCAGCTCACAAGGACGGGGATACTCTGGAAACACCATATATTTT.

Worth noting for this clonotype: Germline and junction disagree at one end, which may indicate a read error. The V and J genes are TRBV20-1 and TRBJ2-5, with D unresolved. The CDR3 has 8 residues. Germline CDR1 is DFQATT and CDR2 is SNEGSKA (reference sequence). The CDR3 region has the DNA TGCAGTGCTAGAGATCCATCCTTC. It translates to CSARDPSF.

This clonotype showed up just a few times. V usage is TRBV7-9 and J usage is TRBJ2-5; TRBD1 matches at 7 bases. This CDR3 is 15 amino acids long. V trimming: 3 bases; J trimming: 2 bases; junction bases outside the gene matches: 6. Germline V lookup: CDR1 SEHNR, CDR2 FQNEAQ (reference sequence). CDR3 loop: CASSLGQSGQETQYF. The CDR3 bases are TGTGCCAGCAGCTTGGGACAGTCAGGGCAAGAGACCCAGTACTTC.

This clonotype was seen ten or more times. The CDR3 protein is CSVVGQGAVNEQYF. The CDR3 DNA reads as TGCAGCGTCGTTGGACAGGGAGCTGTGAACGAGCAGTACTTC. The chain carries TRBV29-1 and TRBJ2-7; 8 nucleotides agree with TRBD1. CDR1 and CDR2 (germline): SQVTM, ANQGSEA. V lost 6 bases, J lost 5 bases, and 12 bases stayed unmatched. The CDR3 spans 14 residues.

The rearrangement joins TRBV24-1 to TRBJ1-5, with D maybe TRBD1 (6 bases). Trimming shortened V by 7 bases and J by 1 base, and 7 bases separated the two germline ends. Germline values: CDR1 KGHDR, CDR2 SFDVKD. CDR3 length: 13 amino acids. The CDR3 DNA reads TGTGCCACCAGGCAGGGGAGCAATCAGCCCCAGCATTTT. Translated, it gives CATRQGSNQPQHF.

The genes are TRBV5-6 and TRBJ1-2; 7 bases fit TRBD1. Trimming removed 5 bases from V and 7 bases from J; junction bases left unmatched: 8. The CDR3 runs to 13 residues. CDR1 SGHDT and CDR2 YYEEEE come from the germline V gene. DNA of the CDR3: TGTGCCAGCAGTTTAGGCGACAGGGCTGGCTACACCTTC. Protein: CASSLGDRAGYTF.

This clonotype was observed a handful of times. The V gene is TRBV12-3 or TRBV12-4, the J gene TRBJ2-5; D may be TRBD1 (5 bases). The V end lost 4 bases, the J end lost 2 bases, and 14 bases lay between the germline ends. This CDR3 is built from 15 residues. This CDR3 is CASSYVGATQETQYF. In nucleotides, the CDR3 is TGTGCCAGCAGTTACGTTGGGGCCACTCAAGAGACCCAGTACTTC.

Worth noting for this clonotype: No conserved phenylalanine or tryptophan ends this CDR3, so it is likely a read error. The chain carries TRBV7-9 and TRBJ1-1; D gene uncertain. Trimming cost V 5 bases and J 7 bases, with 11 bases left between them. Germline V gene sequence: CDR1 SEHNR, CDR2 FQNEAQ (reference sequence). The CDR3 is made up of 12 amino acids. CDR3 bases: TGTGCCAGCAGCCATAAAAGGATTGAAGCTTTCCTT. This translates into CASSHKRIEAFL.

In this sample, this clonotype turned up a few times. V and J are TRBV12-3 or TRBV12-4 and TRBJ2-5; the D gene is possibly TRBD1 (8 bases). Trimming took 4 bases from V and 3 from J, leaving 12 bases between them. The CDR3 consists of 14 residues. The CDR3: CASSSQGGKETQYF. The CDR3 DNA follows: TGTGCCAGCAGTTCACAGGGGGGGAAAGAGACCCAGTACTTC.

This clonotype was seen ten or more times. The J gene is TRBJ2-7, the V gene TRBV2, with D possibly being TRBD1 (6 bases). The ends were cut back, 4 bases at V and 3 bases at J, with 10 bases in the middle. The length of the CDR3 is 13 residues. Germline lookup yields CDR1 SNHLY and CDR2 FYNNEI. The chain's CDR3 is CASSVLQGYEQYF. The CDR3 bases are TGTGCCAGCAGTGTCCTACAGGGCTACGAGCAGTACTTC.

This clonotype was counted a few times. This chain connects TRBV2 to TRBJ2-7, with 11 nucleotides matching TRBD2. Germline V gene sequence: CDR1 SNHLY, CDR2 FYNNEI. The CDR3 sequence is 13 residues long. J lost 7 bases, V lost 7 bases, and 6 bases had no gene match. CDR3 in amino acids: CASKLAGVREQYF. DNA of the CDR3: TGTGCCAGCAAACTAGCGGGAGTCAGGGAGCAGTACTTC. Based on the CDR3 plus reference TRBV2 and TRBJ2-7, the full variable domain is EPEVTQTPSHQVTQMGQEVILRCVPISNHLYFYWYRQILGQKVEFLVSFYNNEISEKSEIFDDQFSVERPDGSNFTLKIRSTKLEDSAMYFCASKLAGVREQYFGPGTRLTVT.

V and J are TRBV7-2 and TRBJ2-5; D remains ambiguous. The CDR3 consists of 11 residues. Trimming took off 5 bases at V and 4 bases at J, with 5 bases between the two ends. Looked up from germline, CDR1 is SGHTA and CDR2 is FQGNSA. CDR3 in amino acids: CTSSLGETQYF. The CDR3 coding sequence is TGTACCAGCAGCCTGGGAGAGACCCAGTACTTC. Combining the CDR3 with reference TRBV7-2 and TRBJ2-5 gives the whole variable domain GAGVSQSPSNKVTEKGKDVELRCDPISGHTALYWYRQSLGQGLEFLIYFQGNSAPDKSGLPSDRFSAERTGGSVSTLTIQRTQQEDSAVYLCTSSLGETQYFGPGTRLLVL.

This clonotype was observed a handful of times. This sequence joins TRBV20-1 and TRBJ1-2, with D tentatively TRBD1 (6 bases). This CDR3 has 13 residues. Germline V gene sequence: CDR1 DFQATT, CDR2 SNEGSKA (reference sequence). V was trimmed by 0 bases and J by 4 bases, leaving 9 bases between them. CDR3 residues: CSARDTGIYGYTF. In DNA, the CDR3 is TGCAGTGCTAGAGACACAGGGATCTATGGCTACACCTTC.

The genes are TRBV6-5 and TRBJ2-7; TRBD2 aligns across 8 bases. Germline CDR1 and CDR2: MNHEY and SVGAGI. The CDR3 has 13 residues. The V segment lost 8 bases and the J segment 4 bases; nucleotides outside the gene matches: 7. The CDR3, as DNA: TGTGCCAGCGGGACTAGACCGAATTACGAGCAGTACTTC. Protein sequence: CASGTRPNYEQYF.